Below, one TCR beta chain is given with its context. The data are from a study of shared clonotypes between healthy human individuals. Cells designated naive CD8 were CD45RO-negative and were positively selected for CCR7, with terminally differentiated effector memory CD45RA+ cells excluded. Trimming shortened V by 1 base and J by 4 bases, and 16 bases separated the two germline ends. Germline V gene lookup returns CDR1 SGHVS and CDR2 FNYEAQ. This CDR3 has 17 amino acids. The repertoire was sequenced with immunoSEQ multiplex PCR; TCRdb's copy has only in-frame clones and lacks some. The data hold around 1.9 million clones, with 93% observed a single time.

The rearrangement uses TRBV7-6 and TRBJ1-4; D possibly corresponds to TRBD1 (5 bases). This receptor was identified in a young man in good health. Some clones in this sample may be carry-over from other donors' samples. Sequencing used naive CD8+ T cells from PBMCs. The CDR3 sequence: CASSLGAREYLNEKLFF. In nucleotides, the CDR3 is TGTGCCAGCAGCTTAGGGGCCAGGGAATATCTTAATGAAAAACTGTTTTTT.